The rows below give T cell receptor beta chains drawn from one sample of a study of T cell repertoires in cytomegalovirus infection. Each CDR3 protein gets one entry after TCRdb re-called the reads with MiXCR. Here the sample spans around 530,000 distinct CDR3 sequences, less than 30% being singletons. The sample consisted of PBMCs. The receptor set was obtained from a human donor in good health (CMV status not recorded). Some clones in this sample may be carry-over from other donors' samples. The CDR3 runs from the conserved cysteine through the conserved F or W. The D gene is left open where the match is weak. Size is omitted from some rows. Given values are once, few, many or a class for expanded clones.

TRBV30	few	TRBJ2-5	-	CAWSVLQAGIQYF	TGTGCCTGGAGTGTACTCCAGGCTGGTATCCAGTACTTC
TRBV5-4	once	TRBJ2-3	-	CASTGPTGVDTQYF	TGTGCCAGCACGGGACCCACTGGAGTCGATACGCAGTATTTT
TRBV7-2	few	TRBJ1-1	-	CASSLVAVALQAFF	TGTGCCAGCAGCTTAGTTGCGGTCGCCCTGCAAGCTTTCTTT
TRBV9	-	TRBJ2-1	-	CASGSGEVNEQFF	TGTGCCAGCGGGTCGGGAGAGGTCAATGAGCAGTTCTTC
TRBV12-3/TRBV12-4	-	TRBJ1-1	-	CASSSPPWTENTEAFF	TGTGCCAGCAGTTCACCTCCCTGGACAGAGAACACTGAAGCTTTCTTT
TRBV12-3/TRBV12-4	few	TRBJ1-1	-	CASGPWDTEAFF	TGTGCCAGCGGACCGTGGGACACTGAAGCTTTCTTT
TRBV28	-	TRBJ2-2	-	CASSFPSPGAGGELFF	TGTGCCAGCAGTTTCCCTTCACCGGGAGCGGGCGGGGAGCTGTTTTTT
TRBV4-1	-	TRBJ2-7	-	CASSQDQRGTTSYEQYF	TGCGCCAGCAGCCAAGATCAGAGGGGGACAACCTCCTACGAGCAGTACTTC
TRBV6-4	-	TRBJ1-2	-	CASSDSSRFGYTF	TGTGCCAGCAGTGACTCGAGTAGATTTGGCTACACCTTC
TRBV28	-	TRBJ2-2	-	CATQTDPNTGELFF	TGTGCCACCCAGACCGACCCGAACACCGGGGAGCTGTTTTTT
TRBV20-1	-	TRBJ2-7	-	CSAPLPGSRGDEQYF	TGCAGTGCTCCCCTCCCAGGGAGCAGGGGGGACGAGCAGTACTTC
TRBV27	few	TRBJ1-1	-	CASSSWTPPKDTEAFF	TGTGCCAGCAGTTCCTGGACACCTCCTAAAGACACTGAAGCTTTCTTT
TRBV20-1	-	TRBJ1-2	-	CSATSPWGGYTF	TGCAGTGCTACTAGTCCCTGGGGGGGCTACACCTTC
TRBV7-2	-	TRBJ2-1	-	CASSLGLENNEQFF	TGTGCCAGCAGCTTAGGTCTAGAAAACAATGAGCAGTTCTTC
TRBV7-2	many	TRBJ1-1	-	CASSRQVNTEAFF	TGTGCCAGCAGTCGACAGGTCAACACTGAAGCTTTCTTT
TRBV20-1	few	TRBJ1-2	-	CSARDATRYGYTF	TGCAGTGCTAGAGATGCGACTCGCTATGGCTACACCTTC
TRBV15	-	TRBJ2-2	-	CATSRATGRTTGELFF	TGTGCCACCAGCAGAGCCACAGGGAGGACCACCGGGGAGCTGTTTTTT
TRBV4-3	few	TRBJ2-3	-	CASSHARNTDTQYF	TGCGCCAGCAGCCATGCCAGGAACACAGATACGCAGTATTTT
TRBV27	-	TRBJ2-2	TRBD2	CASTLVGGRGTGELFF	TGTGCCAGCACCCTAGTAGGCGGGAGAGGCACCGGGGAGCTGTTTTTT
TRBV7-2	few	TRBJ2-5	-	CASRPAFETQYF	TGTGCCAGCCGCCCGGCATTTGAGACCCAGTACTTC
TRBV29-1	few	TRBJ1-1	-	CSVDTEAFF	TGCAGCGTTGACACTGAAGCTTTCTTT
TRBV7-2	few	TRBJ2-7	TRBD1	CASSFDRDSSYEQYF	TGTGCCAGCAGCTTCGACCGGGACAGTTCCTACGAGCAGTACTTC
TRBV11-3	few	TRBJ2-1	-	CASSAGISAAYNEQFF	TGTGCCAGCAGCGCGGGGATATCTGCTGCCTACAATGAGCAGTTCTTC
TRBV7-2	many	TRBJ2-5	TRBD1	CASSPRTGGRQETQYF	TGTGCCAGCAGCCCCAGGACAGGGGGGCGACAAGAGACCCAGTACTTC
TRBV7-2	many	TRBJ1-1	-	CASSLAGARGTEAFF	TGTGCCAGCAGCTTAGCGGGGGCGCGCGGCACTGAAGCTTTCTTT
TRBV7-8	few	TRBJ1-1	TRBD1	CASSPDRVGWNPEAFF	TGTGCCAGCAGCCCCGACAGGGTAGGATGGAACCCTGAAGCTTTCTTT
TRBV6-2/TRBV6-3	-	TRBJ2-1	TRBD1	CASSRDRGPTYEQFF	TGTGCCAGCAGCCGAGACAGGGGGCCTACGTATGAGCAGTTCTTC
TRBV7-9	few	TRBJ1-3	-	CASSLRGAPNLGNTIYF	TGTGCCAGCAGCTTACGGGGGGCGCCCAATCTTGGAAACACCATATATTTT
TRBV7-2	-	TRBJ1-1	-	CASSSSGSENTEAFF	TGTGCCAGCAGCTCGTCAGGGTCGGAGAACACTGAAGCTTTCTTT
TRBV7-2	many	TRBJ2-4	TRBD1	CASSLDRALDIQYF	TGTGCCAGCAGCTTGGACAGGGCTCTTGACATTCAGTACTTC
TRBV5-6	-	TRBJ1-1	-	CASSLMSLGRGLGEAFF	TGTGCCAGCAGCTTGATGAGCTTGGGCAGGGGTCTTGGTGAAGCTTTCTTT
TRBV2	few	TRBJ2-5	-	CASMFRVGTQYF	TGTGCCAGCATGTTCCGGGTGGGGACCCAGTACTTC
TRBV6-2/TRBV6-3	-	TRBJ1-5	-	CASSLRDHGGNQPQHF	TGTGCCAGCAGCCTTCGGGACCACGGTGGCAATCAGCCCCAGCATTTT
TRBV28	many	TRBJ2-5	-	CASSIMSETQYF	TGTGCCAGCAGCATAATGTCGGAGACCCAGTACTTC
TRBV4-3	-	TRBJ2-1	-	CASSRRLGGNDEQFF	TGCGCCAGCAGCCGAAGGCTAGGGGGGAACGATGAGCAGTTCTTC
TRBV15	-	TRBJ1-1	TRBD1	CATSRDQWGQGNTEAFF	TGTGCCACCAGCAGAGATCAATGGGGACAGGGGAACACTGAAGCTTTCTTT
TRBV27	few	TRBJ2-1	-	CASSLGSKNEQFF	TGTGCCAGCAGTTTAGGGAGTAAGAATGAGCAGTTCTTC
TRBV6-6	few	TRBJ2-6	-	CASLGLHSGANVLTF	TGTGCCAGCCTGGGACTGCACTCTGGGGCCAACGTCCTGACTTTC
TRBV7-2	many	TRBJ2-7	-	CASSSRAGLPNIYEQYF	TGTGCCAGCAGCTCAAGAGCGGGCCTACCCAATATCTACGAGCAGTACTTC
TRBV6-1	many	TRBJ2-7	TRBD2	CASSEGLAGPYEQYF	TGTGCCAGCAGTGAAGGACTAGCGGGGCCCTACGAGCAGTACTTC
TRBV7-9	few	TRBJ2-5	-	CASSSPGQGFQETQYF	TGTGCCAGCAGCTCCCCTGGGCAGGGGTTTCAAGAGACCCAGTACTTC
TRBV7-9	many	TRBJ2-1	-	CASSPPHLRRGNEQFF	TGTGCCAGCAGCCCTCCCCACTTAAGGAGGGGCAATGAGCAGTTCTTC
TRBV12-3/TRBV12-4	-	TRBJ2-4	TRBD1	CASSPGQGAHDIQYF	TGTGCCAGCAGCCCAGGACAGGGGGCTCACGACATTCAGTACTTC
TRBV19	few	TRBJ1-1	TRBD1	CASRLEGATEAFF	TGTGCCAGCAGACTCGAGGGGGCCACTGAAGCTTTCTTT
TRBV20-1	-	TRBJ1-4	-	CSARSSLNEKLFF	TGCAGTGCTAGAAGTAGCCTTAATGAAAAACTGTTTTTT
TRBV19	-	TRBJ1-5	-	CASSNPRSWGQPQHF	TGTGCCAGTAGTAACCCCCGGAGTTGGGGTCAGCCCCAGCATTTT
TRBV28	few	TRBJ2-2	-	CASSFGDLLRGELFF	TGTGCCAGCAGTTTTGGGGACCTCCTGCGCGGGGAGCTGTTTTTT
TRBV18	few	TRBJ2-7	TRBD1	CASSPRQGENEQYF	TGTGCCAGCTCACCAAGACAGGGGGAAAACGAGCAGTACTTC
TRBV29-1	few	TRBJ2-1	TRBD2	CSVEVGLAVYNEQFF	TGCAGCGTTGAGGTGGGACTAGCGGTCTACAATGAGCAGTTCTTC
TRBV7-9	few	TRBJ2-5	-	CASSLYGGQETQYF	TGTGCCAGCAGCTTGTACGGGGGTCAAGAGACCCAGTACTTC
TRBV7-9	few	TRBJ2-2	-	CASSPRGVVGTGELFF	TGTGCCAGCAGCCCCCGAGGGGTCGTCGGGACCGGGGAGCTGTTTTTT
TRBV30	-	TRBJ1-5	-	CAWSTGNIDQPQHF	TGTGCCTGGAGTACCGGGAACATCGATCAGCCCCAGCATTTT
TRBV28	-	TRBJ2-1	-	CVSSPGLLFEQFF	TGTGTCAGCAGCCCGGGACTCCTTTTTGAGCAGTTCTTC
TRBV7-8	-	TRBJ2-1	-	CASSMQGYNEQFF	TGTGCCAGCAGCATGCAGGGTTACAATGAGCAGTTCTTC
TRBV20-1	few	TRBJ2-1	TRBD1	CSARDRGTGNYNEQFF	TGCAGTGCTAGAGATCGAGGGACAGGAAACTACAATGAGCAGTTCTTC